Below are 24 T cell receptor beta chains sequenced from a single sample in a study of blood T cell repertoires in COVID-19. The table came from immunoSEQ multiplex PCR; TCRdb's copy has only in-frame clones and leaves some out. The repertoire includes under 200,000 clones, 85% of them detected once, and approximately 8.1% sits in the top ten. What was sequenced was peripheral blood. The receptor source for this set is a woman older than 75 with COVID-19, enrolled during active disease.

The chain combines TRBV7-2 with TRBJ2-7; D might be TRBD1 (6 bases). V shed 3 bases and J shed 1 base, with 13 bases lying between them. Germline-derived CDR1 and CDR2 are SGHTA and FQGNSA. The length of the CDR3 is 15 residues. CDR3 in amino acids: CASSFAGTFSYEQYF. The CDR3 DNA is TGTGCCAGCAGCTTTGCCGGGACATTTTCCTACGAGCAGTACTTC.

V and J are TRBV28 and TRBJ1-5; D remains ambiguous. Trimming took 7 bases from V and 9 from J, leaving 19 bases between them. There are 14 residues in the CDR3. The germline V gene encodes CDR1 MDHEN and CDR2 SYDVKM. The CDR3 protein is CASKPGQEFPPQHF. CDR3 sequence (DNA): TGTGCCAGCAAACCTGGTCAGGAATTTCCGCCCCAGCATTTT. Full variable domain (missing parts from reference TRBV28 and TRBJ1-5): DVKVTQSSRYLVKRTGEKVFLECVQDMDHENMFWYRQDPGLGLRLIYFSYDVKMKEKGDIPEGYSVSREKKERFSLILESASTNQTSMYLCASKPGQEFPPQHFGDGTRLSIL.

This clone was picked up one time. This chain joins TRBV18 and TRBJ1-3, with 9 bases lining up with TRBD1. The CDR3 runs to 16 residues. V lost 6 bases and J lost 4; bases outside the gene matches: 10. Germline V gene data show CDR1 as KGHSH and CDR2 as LQKENI. As DNA, the CDR3 is TGTGCCAGCTCCCCGACCGGGACAGGGTCGGGAAACACCATATATTTT. The encoded protein is CASSPTGTGSGNTIYF.

The rearrangement joins TRBV18 to TRBJ2-1; 7 bases agree with TRBD2. The CDR3 covers 15 residues. Germline CDR1 KGHSH, CDR2 LQKENI. The V gene end was trimmed by 1 base and the J gene end by 5 bases; junction bases not matched to a gene: 5. The CDR3 coding sequence is TGTGCCAGCTCACCACTAGCGGGCCATAACAATGAGCAGTTCTTC. Amino acids: CASSPLAGHNNEQFF.

V usage is TRBV7-9 and J usage is TRBJ1-2; weak D call: TRBD1 (6 bases). The CDR3 runs 15 residues. The germline V and J ends were trimmed by 6 bases and 5 bases, with 19 bases remaining between them. Germline CDR1 SEHNR, CDR2 FQNEAQ (reference sequence). CDR3 loop: CASSPGTSNAYGYTF. Written as DNA, the CDR3 is TGTGCCAGCAGTCCCGGGACAAGTAACGCGTATGGCTACACCTTC.

This rearrangement joins TRBV2 to TRBJ1-1; the D is unclear. This CDR3 comprises 14 residues. The germline V gene encodes CDR1 SNHLY and CDR2 FYNNEI. Trimming stripped 6 bases from V and 1 base from J, with 12 bases between. CDR3 residues: CASSDFSPNTEAFF. DNA of the CDR3: TGTGCCAGCAGCGACTTCTCTCCGAACACTGAAGCTTTCTTT.

The chain couples TRBV5-8 to TRBJ1-2; D might be TRBD1 (6 bases). Germline CDR1 is SGHTS and CDR2 is YDEGEE. V lost 0 bases to trimming and J lost 8 bases, with 17 bases between them. This CDR3 comprises 15 residues. The CDR3 sequence: CASSLGGRGARGYTF. The CDR3 DNA is TGTGCCAGCAGCTTGGGAGGACGGGGGGCGCGGGGCTACACCTTC.

This clone was observed a handful of times. The V and J genes are TRBV12-5 and TRBJ2-2; TRBD1 aligns across 9 bases. The CDR3 contains 15 residues. Losses at the gene ends were 7 bases for V and 4 bases for J; bases not matched to a gene: 7. Germline V lookup: CDR1 LGHNT, CDR2 FRNRAP. This chain's CDR3 is CASDPGQGFTGELFF. The CDR3, as DNA: TGTGCTAGTGATCCGGGACAGGGCTTCACCGGGGAGCTGTTTTTT.

V gene TRBV5-1 combines with J gene TRBJ2-5; D possibly corresponds to TRBD1 (5 bases). V gave up 4 bases and J gave up 0 bases, with 10 bases separating them. Germline CDR1 and CDR2: SGHRS and YFSETQ. The CDR3 totals 14 residues. Here the CDR3 DNA reads TGCGCCAGCAGCACGGACAAGTACCAAGAGACCCAGTACTTC. This translates into CASSTDKYQETQYF.

The gene calls are TRBV5-8 and TRBJ2-1, with a weak D call TRBD1 (6 bases). The CDR3 sequence is 15 residues long. Trimming pared 3 bases from V and 6 bases from J, leaving 16 bases between. The germline V gene encodes CDR1 SGHTS and CDR2 YDEGEE. CDR3 amino acids: CASSSAGFRGNEQFF. CDR3 bases: TGTGCCAGCAGCTCGGCCGGTTTCAGGGGCAATGAGCAGTTCTTC. Based on the CDR3 plus reference TRBV5-8 and TRBJ2-1, the full variable domain is EAGVTQSPTHLIKTRGQQATLRCSPISGHTSVYWYQQALGLGLQFLLWYDEGEERNRGNFPPRFSGRQFPNYSSELNVNALELEDSALYLCASSSAGFRGNEQFFGPGTRLTVL.

This clone has just one count. The J gene is TRBJ2-3, the V gene TRBV7-3; 7 bases line up with TRBD1. V lost 5 bases to trimming and J lost 4 bases; unmatched junction nucleotides: 3. This CDR3 region has 13 residues. Germline CDR1 SGHTA, CDR2 FQGTGA. The CDR3 region is CASSQDRSDTQYF. The CDR3 bases are TGTGCCAGCAGCCAGGACAGGTCAGATACGCAGTATTTT.

In its sample, this clone was seen once. The chain has TRBV19 and TRBJ1-1; D remains ambiguous. Between the trimmed V and J ends, which lost 6 bases and 5 bases, there was a span of 13 bases. Germline-derived CDR1 and CDR2 are LNHDA and SQIVND (reference sequence). The CDR3 is made up of 13 amino acids. For the CDR3, the DNA is TGTGCCAGTAGCCTTATGAGGGCAACTGAAGCTTTCTTT. Protein: CASSLMRATEAFF.

This clone has just a few counts. This sample also contains other DNA sequences that code for the same CDR3. The chain joins TRBV5-1 to TRBJ1-1; D unresolved. The V gene's germline CDR1 is SGHRS and CDR2 YFSETQ. The V end was cut by 0 bases, the J end by 1 base, with 7 bases between. The CDR3 sequence is 14 residues long. CDR3 DNA: TGCGCCAGCAGCTTGGGGGCTCCGAACACTGAAGCTTTCTTT. The encoded protein is CASSLGAPNTEAFF. Full variable domain (remainder filled in from reference TRBV5-1 and TRBJ1-1): KAGVTQTPRYLIKTRGQQVTLSCSPISGHRSVSWYQQTPGQGLQFLFEYFSETQRNKGNFPGRFSGRQFSNSRSEMNVSTLELGDSALYLCASSLGAPNTEAFFGQGTRLTVV.

The chain recombines TRBV29-1 with TRBJ1-1; 7 bases are a match to TRBD1. This CDR3 has 12 residues. Per germline, CDR1 SQVTM and CDR2 ANQGSEA. Unmatched junction bases numbered 5, after V lost 5 bases and J lost 5 bases. In DNA form, the CDR3 reads TGCAGCGTTTGGACAGGATGGACTGAAGCTTTCTTT. The encoded protein is CSVWTGWTEAFF.

V usage is TRBV27 and J usage is TRBJ2-3, with TRBD2 identical over 12 bases. CDR1 MNHEY and CDR2 SMNVEV come from the germline V gene (reference sequence). After removal of 4 bases from V and 5 bases from J, the junction contained 13 bases not matched to a gene. The CDR3 loop spans 18 amino acids. The CDR3 region is CASSYNSPGLAGRDTQYF. Here the CDR3 DNA reads TGTGCCAGCAGTTACAACTCTCCTGGACTAGCGGGAAGAGATACGCAGTATTTT.

The chain combines TRBV9 with TRBJ2-1; 9 nucleotides align to TRBD1. The germline CDR1 and CDR2 sequences are SGDLS and YYNGEE. J lost 9 bases, V lost 0 bases, and 13 bases had no gene match. CDR3 size: 17 residues. CDR3 sequence (DNA): TGTGCCAGCAGCGTAGGGATGGAGGGGACAGGGTCGCTTGAGCAGTTCTTC. Translation gives CASSVGMEGTGSLEQFF.

The V gene is TRBV11-3, the J gene TRBJ2-2, with no clear D. CDR3 length: 12 amino acids. V gave up 8 bases and J gave up 8 bases, with 12 bases separating them. The germline V gene has CDR1 SGHNT and CDR2 YENEEA. In nucleotides, the CDR3 is TGTGCCAGCCAAGCGAGCATGGGGGAGCTGTTTTTT. Its protein is CASQASMGELFF.

The chain joins TRBV2 to TRBJ1-5; no definite D call. Trimming removed 3 bases at V and 1 base at J, with 4 bases between. The V gene's germline CDR1 is SNHLY and CDR2 FYNNEI. The CDR3 extends over 13 amino acids. CDR3 amino acids: CASSDVSNQPQHF. The DNA of the CDR3 is TGTGCCAGCAGTGACGTCAGCAATCAGCCCCAGCATTTT.

This chain links TRBV3-1 (or the pseudogene TRBV3-2) with TRBJ1-1, with D possibly being TRBD1 (6 bases). There are 14 residues in the CDR3. Trimming pared 6 bases from V and 1 base from J, leaving 12 bases between. Looked up from germline, CDR1 is LGHDT and CDR2 is YNNKEL (reference sequence). CDR3 in DNA: TGTGCCAGCAGTAGGGACACTCGGAACACTGAAGCTTTCTTT. Its translation: CASSRDTRNTEAFF.

V gene TRBV7-9 combines with J gene TRBJ1-2; D is unresolved. CDR1 and CDR2 (germline): SEHNR, FQNEAQ (reference sequence). The germline V and J ends were trimmed by 7 bases and 0 bases, with 6 bases remaining between them. The CDR3 totals 12 residues. This CDR3 is CASTTSNYGYTF. The CDR3 nucleotides are TGTGCCAGCACCACTTCTAACTATGGCTACACCTTC.

The chain carries TRBV6-1 and TRBJ1-5, with a possible D match to TRBD1 (6 bases). V lost 2 bases, J lost 4 bases, and 12 bases lay in between. Per the germline V gene, CDR1 is MNHNS and CDR2 is SASEGT. The CDR3 covers 15 residues. In DNA, the CDR3 is TGTGCCAGCAGTGAATGGGGGCAGCCAAATCAGCCCCAGCATTTT. Protein: CASSEWGQPNQPQHF.

This chain uses TRBV6-6 with TRBJ1-5, with 7 bases aligning to TRBD1. The length of the CDR3 is 15 residues. Germline assignment: CDR1 MNHNY and CDR2 SVGAGI (reference sequence). Trimming removed 2 bases from V and 3 bases from J; junction bases left unmatched: 4. The CDR3 is CASSYGDRYNQPQHF. The CDR3 nucleotides read TGTGCCAGCAGTTACGGGGACAGATACAATCAGCCCCAGCATTTT.

This chain joins TRBV5-1 and TRBJ2-3; 7 bases align to TRBD2. The CDR3 is 15 residues long. With V trimmed by 1 base and J by 2 bases, 4 bases remained unmatched. Germline V gene data show CDR1 as SGHRS and CDR2 as YFSETQ. This chain's CDR3 is CASSLSGAPTDTQYF. CDR3 DNA sequence: TGCGCCAGCAGCTTGAGCGGGGCCCCCACAGATACGCAGTATTTT.

The chain uses TRBV5-4 and TRBJ1-6; TRBD1 aligns across 9 bases. V was clipped by 3 bases and J by 10 bases; unmatched bases: 5. CDR3 length: 14 residues. Germline assignment: CDR1 SGHNT and CDR2 YYREEE (reference sequence). The CDR3 DNA is TGTGCCAGCAGCTCACAGGGGGCGGGCTCACCCCTCCACTTT. It specifies CASSSQGAGSPLHF.